This TCR beta chain was captured by sequencing in a study of blood T cell repertoires in COVID-19. Study details: Sites across the United States, Italy and Spain contributed samples from acute and convalescent COVID-19. Sample material is recorded as cDNA or gDNA derived from T cells, B-cell-depleted T cells, or PBMCs.

This CDR3 is 18 amino acids long. The V segment lost 0 bases and the J segment 3 bases; nucleotides outside the gene matches: 12. Germline CDR1 is SGHDT and CDR2 is YYEEEE. Original methodology: Reference gene primer amplification gave nucleated cell count estimates. Sequencing was performed with immunoSEQ multiplex PCR; in TCRdb, only in-frame clones are kept and a portion is missing. That table gives V, J and clone size, and the DNA gave D and trimming. The sample has more than 80,000 clones, 71% seen once. This TCR was recovered from a human donor with acute or convalescent COVID-19. The donor label of this sample is uncertain. The V gene is TRBV5-6, the J gene TRBJ2-1, with TRBD1 identical over 7 bases. Input material: peripheral blood. For the CDR3, the DNA is TGTGCCAGCAGCTTGGCGGGACCGACAGGGTCGGTCTACAATGAGCAGTTCTTC. This gives the protein CASSLAGPTGSVYNEQFF. The full variable domain, with the rest looked up from reference TRBV5-6 and TRBJ2-1, is DAGVTQSPTHLIKTRGQQVTLRCSPKSGHDTVSWYQQALGQGPQFIFQYYEEEERQRGNFPDRFSGHQFPNYSSELNVNALLLGDSALYLCASSLAGPTGSVYNEQFFGPGTRLTVL.